Below, 19 T cell receptor beta chains from the same sample are listed, as sequenced in a study of blood T cell repertoires in COVID-19. Method: immunoSEQ multiplex PCR; TCRdb's copy keeps in-frame clones and lacks some. This table has over 60,000 clones, around 87% appearing once. The sequencing sample was made of peripheral blood. The receptor set was obtained from a man aged 70 or older with acute or convalescent COVID-19.

This chain uses TRBV18 with TRBJ2-5; D is unclear. Trimming left V 3 bases short and J 1 base short, with 12 bases between. Germline V gene data show CDR1 as KGHSH and CDR2 as LQKENI. This CDR3 region has 15 residues. CDR3 region: CASSPISNAQETQYF. DNA of the CDR3: TGTGCCAGCTCACCCATTTCTAACGCCCAAGAGACCCAGTACTTC.

This clone appeared a few times. Its ends do not fully match the called genes, so a read error is possible. The rearrangement uses TRBV7-3 and TRBJ1-1; D might be TRBD1 (6 bases). The CDR3 length is 12 residues. Germline lookup yields CDR1 SGHTA and CDR2 FQGTGA. The DNA for the CDR3 is TGTGCCAGCAGCCCAGAAGTAGGGGGGGTCTTTTTT. Translating gives CASSPEVGGVFF.

The gene calls are TRBV6-5 and TRBJ1-1, with D perhaps TRBD1 (5 bases). Per germline, CDR1 MNHEY and CDR2 SVGAGI. The CDR3 runs to 13 residues. V gave up 3 bases and J gave up 4 bases, with 9 bases separating them. The CDR3 nucleotides read TGTGCCAGCAGTTATATTAGGGGCACTGAAGCTTTCTTT. It yields the protein CASSYIRGTEAFF.

J is TRBJ2-5 and V is TRBV19, with D hard to call. This CDR3 contains 13 residues. Trimming cost V 6 bases and J 5 bases, with 13 bases left between them. Germline V lookup: CDR1 LNHDA, CDR2 SQIVND (reference sequence). CDR3 nucleotides: TGTGCCAGTAGGCGAGGTGGTGGGGAGACCCAGTACTTC. Protein: CASRRGGGETQYF.

V usage is TRBV18 and J usage is TRBJ1-2, with D perhaps TRBD1 (6 bases). Looked up from germline, CDR1 is KGHSH and CDR2 is LQKENI. The CDR3 runs to 15 residues. With 3 bases removed from V and 4 bases from J, the gap between germline ends came to 15 bases. CDR3 protein: CASSPLQGSGYGYTF. DNA of the CDR3: TGTGCCAGCTCACCTTTACAGGGATCGGGCTATGGCTACACCTTC.

The V gene is TRBV28, the J gene TRBJ2-6, with 7 positions matching TRBD1. Germline CDR1 MDHEN, CDR2 SYDVKM. The V segment lost 6 bases and the J segment 0 bases; nucleotides outside the gene matches: 8. This CDR3 region has 17 residues. This CDR3 reads CASSRTGKISGANVLTF. The CDR3 coding sequence is TGTGCCAGCAGCAGGACAGGCAAGATCTCTGGGGCCAACGTCCTGACTTTC.

This clone was counted between two and nine times. This chain connects TRBV7-3 to TRBJ2-1; D gene ambiguous. Germline V gene sequence: CDR1 SGHTA, CDR2 FQGTGA. Trimming took off 0 bases at V and 0 bases at J, with 6 bases between the two ends. The CDR3 contains 15 residues. The CDR3 loop reads CASSLTQNSYNEQFF. DNA for the CDR3: TGTGCCAGCAGCTTAACTCAGAACTCCTACAATGAGCAGTTCTTC. The full variable domain, rest sourced from reference TRBV7-3 and TRBJ2-1, is GAGVSQTPSNKVTEKGKYVELRCDPISGHTALYWYRQSLGQGPEFLIYFQGTGAADDSGLPNDRFFAVRPEGSVSTLKIQRTERGDSAVYLCASSLTQNSYNEQFFGPGTRLTVL.

The chain joins TRBV11-3 to TRBJ2-1, with TRBD2 matching 13 bases. This CDR3 region has 20 residues. Germline lookup yields CDR1 SGHNT and CDR2 YENEEA. Trimming at V came to 5 bases and at J to 0 bases, leaving 13 bases not matched to a gene. CDR3 loop: CASSPGGTSGVLSSYNEQFF. The CDR3 DNA sequence: TGTGCCAGCAGCCCCGGGGGGACTAGCGGGGTCCTCAGCTCCTACAATGAGCAGTTCTTC. Full variable domain (outside the CDR3, taken from reference TRBV11-3 and TRBJ2-1): EAGVVQSPRYKIIEKKQPVAFWCNPISGHNTLYWYLQNLGQGPELLIRYENEEAVDDSQLPKDRFSAERLKGVDSTLKIQPAELGDSAVYLCASSPGGTSGVLSSYNEQFFGPGTRLTVL.

This sequence joins TRBV3-1 (or the pseudogene TRBV3-2) and TRBJ1-2; D is undetermined. The CDR3 is 17 amino acids. V lost 2 bases, J lost 4 bases, and 20 bases lay in between. Germline CDR1 and CDR2: LGHDT and YNNKEL (reference sequence). CDR3 sequence reads: CASSQNPGQVFIYGYTF. CDR3 coding DNA: TGTGCCAGCAGCCAAAACCCCGGCCAGGTCTTTATCTATGGCTACACCTTC.

The chain combines TRBV6-4 with TRBJ2-7, with D possibly matching TRBD2 (6 bases). The CDR3 extends over 11 amino acids. The germline CDR1 and CDR2 sequences are MRHNA and SNTAGT. With 8 bases removed from V and 4 bases from J, the gap between germline ends came to 9 bases. The CDR3 nucleotides read TGTGCCAGCTCCGGGAGTTACGAGCAGTACTTC. Translation: CASSGSYEQYF.

This clone rates as medium-sized. The chain carries TRBV18 and TRBJ1-4; maybe TRBD1 (6 bases). The ends were cut back, 3 bases at V and 6 bases at J, with 11 bases in the middle. The germline CDR1 and CDR2 sequences are KGHSH and LQKENI. The CDR3 sequence is 14 residues long. This CDR3 reads CASSPSGGDEKLFF. The CDR3 DNA follows: TGTGCCAGCTCACCCAGCGGGGGCGATGAAAAACTGTTTTTT.

This chain connects TRBV3-1 (or the pseudogene TRBV3-2) to TRBJ1-2, with TRBD1 matching 8 bases. Germline assignment: CDR1 LGHDT and CDR2 YNNKEL (reference sequence). After removal of 4 bases from V and 7 bases from J, the junction contained 14 bases not matched to a gene. The CDR3 loop spans 16 amino acids. The CDR3 loop is CASSPPVGQGRPGYTF. The CDR3 DNA follows: TGTGCCAGCAGCCCACCCGTAGGACAGGGCCGGCCTGGCTACACCTTC.

This chain connects TRBV11-2 to TRBJ1-1; 8 bases map to TRBD1. The CDR3 consists of 16 residues. Germline V gives CDR1 SGHAT, CDR2 FQNNGV. J was trimmed by 0 bases and V by 4 bases; bases with no gene match: 7. The CDR3 here is CASSSQGQGLNTEAFF. The CDR3 nucleotides are TGTGCCAGCAGCTCCCAAGGACAGGGATTGAACACTGAAGCTTTCTTT.

The chain recombines TRBV14 with TRBJ1-3; D might be TRBD1 (6 bases). CDR3 length: 14 amino acids. CDR1 is SGHDN, CDR2 FVKESK, per germline. V lost 6 bases and J 3 bases, leaving 12 bases between the germline ends. DNA for the CDR3: TGTGCCAGCAGTCCTGCAGGGGTTGGAAACACCATATATTTT. Translation gives CASSPAGVGNTIYF.

The V call is TRBV3-1 (or the pseudogene TRBV3-2), the J call TRBJ1-2, with D possibly matching TRBD1 (6 bases). The CDR3 is made up of 15 amino acids. Germline loops: CDR1 LGHDT, CDR2 YNNKEL (reference sequence). Trimming shortened V by 5 bases and J by 4 bases, and 17 bases separated the two germline ends. CDR3 residues: CASSKYQGFSYGYTF. The CDR3 coding sequence is TGTGCCAGCAGCAAATATCAGGGGTTCAGCTATGGCTACACCTTC.

This clone appeared once. This chain joins TRBV28 and TRBJ1-1; 7 bases match TRBD1. With 7 bases clipped from V and 3 bases from J, the junction kept 5 bases outside the gene matches. Germline CDR1 MDHEN, CDR2 SYDVKM. The CDR3 covers 13 residues. DNA of the CDR3: TGTGCCAGCATCCCAGGGGGTGACACTGAAGCTTTCTTT. This translates into CASIPGGDTEAFF.

V usage is TRBV3-1 (or the pseudogene TRBV3-2) and J usage is TRBJ1-4; perhaps TRBD1 as D (6 bases). The V end lost 6 bases, the J end lost 2 bases, and 16 bases lay between the germline ends. Germline values: CDR1 LGHDT, CDR2 YNNKEL (reference sequence). The CDR3 runs 16 residues. CDR3 in DNA: TGTGCCAGCAGAGACCAAACAGGGTTGACTAATGAAAAACTGTTTTTT. It codes for CASRDQTGLTNEKLFF.

The chain uses TRBV27 and TRBJ2-7; 8 positions match TRBD1. The length of the CDR3 is 14 residues. Germline values: CDR1 MNHEY, CDR2 SMNVEV (reference sequence). V shed 2 bases, J shed 6 bases, and the junction held 6 bases outside the gene matches. The CDR3 nucleotides read TGTGCCAGCAGTTTAGAGACAGGGGTGCTCGAGCAGTACTTC. Amino acid sequence: CASSLETGVLEQYF.

The chain has TRBV15 and TRBJ2-1; the D gene is possibly TRBD1 (6 bases). V was cut by 0 bases and J by 10 bases, with 10 bases left in between. This CDR3 contains 13 residues. Germline CDR1 is LNHNV and CDR2 is YYDKDF (reference sequence). CDR3 coding DNA: TGTGCCACCAGCAGAGATCAGGACAGCGAGCAGTTCTTC. Translated, it gives CATSRDQDSEQFF. The variable domain in full, completed from reference TRBV15 and TRBJ2-1, reads DAMVIQNPRYQVTQFGKPVTLSCSQTLNHNVMYWYQQKSSQAPKLLFHYYDKDFNNEADTPDNFQSRRPNTSFCFLDIRSPGLGDTAMYLCATSRDQDSEQFFGPGTRLTVL.